Sequencing of this TCR beta chain was carried out in a study of T-cell reconstitution after alpha-beta-depleted transplantation in children (dated by TCRdb to the mid-2010s). In the study overall: Using TCR repertoire profiling, the study followed T-cell immune reconstitution in a quantitative way in children after TCRalphabeta/CD19-depleted allogeneic hematopoietic cell transplantation.

Libraries were made using PCR. Sequencing instrument: Illumina HiSeq 2500. To normalize quantification of the TCRbeta repertoire, the TCR libraries were built with molecular barcoding that relied on unique molecular identifiers. The public reads were run again by TCRdb, first through fastp at Q25 and then through MiXCR, and only productive beta chains were kept. Entries are consolidated by CDR3 protein sequence, retaining the most common genes and DNA. Here the sample has about 690,000 distinct CDR3 sequences; 16% occur a single time. The ten most abundant clones make up 1.1% of the sample. This clonotype was seen only a few times. Its antigen is not yet known. No clone much larger than this one lies a single base away; base qualities are absent. The germline V gene (reference sequence) supplies CDR1 SEHNR and CDR2 FQNEAQ. The CDR3 spans 8 residues, from the cysteine through the phenylalanine. Left in the record is the CDR3 DNA by itself, 24 bases read in frame from the first base. V lost 5 bases and J lost 15 bases; the stretch between them is 5 bases long.

The specimen comprised PBMCs from the stem cell graft donor, sampled from the stem cell graft. The V and J segments used are TRBV7-9 and TRBJ2-1, with an unclear D gene assignment. This TCR derives from a human donor who donated a stem cell graft to a child with acute myeloid leukemia. The CDR3 amino acid sequence is: CASSEGFF. The DNA sequence reads TGTGCCAGCAGCGAAGGGTTCTTC.